This T cell receptor (beta chain) was captured by sequencing in a study of blood T cell repertoires in COVID-19. Across the study: Some COVID-19 samples were acute and others convalescent; all came from the United States, Italy and Spain.

TCRdb's table, derived via immunoSEQ multiplex PCR, lists solely in-frame clones and lacks some. The repertoire holds about 160,000 clones, with around 92% as singletons. V gave up 2 bases and J gave up 2 bases, with 16 bases separating them. CDR3 length equals 16 residues. Germline V lookup: CDR1 MGHDK, CDR2 SYGVNS. The chain couples TRBV25-1 to TRBJ2-7; D is possibly TRBD2 (6 bases). This TCR was recovered from a man aged 25 to 40 with COVID-19, enrolled during active disease. Specimen: peripheral blood. DNA for the CDR3: TGTGCCAGCAGTGAAGGTAGCGGACCCCCCACCTACGAGCAGTACTTC. It encodes CASSEGSGPPTYEQYF.